The 26 T cell receptor beta chains below all came from one sample that was sequenced in a study of T cells in Graves' hyperthyroidism and ophthalmopathy. Researchers took RNA transcripts and amplified the TCR beta CDR3 regions from them. Researchers ran a first-round RT-PCR on the TCR CDR3 using the HTBI primer set. In TCRdb, the multiplex PCR reads were re-called with MiXCR into one record per CDR3 protein. The data hold 300,000 to 400,000 distinct CDR3 sequences, with 21% observed a single time. The source material was blood. These receptors originate from a woman aged 45-60 years with Graves' hyperthyroidism.

The chain joins TRBV30 to TRBJ2-5; the D gene is possibly TRBD2 (5 bases). V was shortened by 2 bases and J by 1 base, with 14 bases between the two germline ends. CDR1 is GTSNPN, CDR2 SVGIG, per germline (reference sequence). CDR3 length: 15 residues. Written as DNA, the CDR3 is TGTGCCTGGAGTCCTCTAGGGAGCAGCCAAGAGACCCAGTACTTC. It yields the protein CAWSPLGSSQETQYF.

This clonotype was seen repeatedly, ten times or more. V gene TRBV5-1 combines with J gene TRBJ2-5, with D uncertain. The V gene lost 0 bases and the J gene lost 5 bases, with 14 bases spanning the gap. The CDR3 runs to 15 residues. The germline V gene has CDR1 SGHRS and CDR2 YFSETQ. This CDR3 reads CASSLGGALRETQYF. CDR3 DNA: TGCGCCAGCAGCTTGGGTGGTGCCCTCCGGGAGACCCAGTACTTC. Supplemented by reference TRBV5-1 and TRBJ2-5, the full variable domain reads KAGVTQTPRYLIKTRGQQVTLSCSPISGHRSVSWYQQTPGQGLQFLFEYFSETQRNKGNFPGRFSGRQFSNSRSEMNVSTLELGDSALYLCASSLGGALRETQYFGPGTRLLVL.

This clonotype was detected a few times. CDR3 in amino acids: CASTPRGGRNEKLFF. The CDR3 DNA is TGCGCCAGCACTCCGAGGGGGGGCCGGAACGAAAAACTGTTTTTT. The chain links TRBV5-1 to TRBJ1-4; D perhaps matches TRBD1 (6 bases). The CDR3 runs to 15 residues. Trimming removed 6 bases from V and 8 bases from J, with 20 bases in between. The germline V gene has CDR1 SGHRS and CDR2 YFSETQ.

In its sample, this clonotype was seen many times. The rearrangement uses TRBV20-1 and TRBJ1-1, with D hard to call. The CDR3 is 11 amino acids. Germline lookup yields CDR1 DFQATT and CDR2 SNEGSKA (reference sequence). Trimming took off 7 bases at V and 1 base at J, with 7 bases between the two ends. The CDR3 reads CSGAANTEAFF. The CDR3 region has the DNA TGCAGTGGGGCAGCGAACACTGAAGCTTTCTTT.

This chain joins TRBV6-1 and TRBJ2-7; the match to TRBD2 covers 13 bases. The CDR3 runs 14 residues. The V gene's germline CDR1 is MNHNS and CDR2 SASEGT. After removal of 5 bases from V and 5 bases from J, the junction contained 3 bases not matched to a gene. For the CDR3, the DNA is TGTGCCAGCAGTTCGACTAGCGGGAGGAACGAGCAGTACTTC. Amino acid sequence: CASSSTSGRNEQYF.

The sample holds many counts of this clonotype. The chain uses TRBV3-1 and TRBJ2-7, with D unclear. There are 12 residues in the CDR3. Looked up from germline, CDR1 is LGHDT and CDR2 is YNNKEL (reference sequence). V was shortened by 1 base and J by 5 bases, with 6 bases between the two germline ends. CDR3 loop: CASSQARNEQYF. Here the CDR3 DNA reads TGTGCCAGCAGCCAAGCACGAAACGAGCAGTACTTC.

This clonotype was counted only a few times. V gene TRBV6-2 or TRBV6-3 combines with J gene TRBJ2-1; the match to TRBD2 covers 13 bases. This CDR3 region has 17 residues. V was pared by 4 bases and J by 7 bases, with 10 bases of the junction left unmatched. Germline values: CDR1 MNHEY, CDR2 SVGEGT. This CDR3 reads CASSSATSGRRGNEQFF. Written as DNA, the CDR3 is TGTGCCAGCAGTTCCGCGACTAGCGGGAGGAGAGGGAATGAGCAGTTCTTC.

A few counts support this clonotype. The genes are TRBV12-3 or TRBV12-4 and TRBJ1-5; D might be TRBD1 (6 bases). The V and J ends lost 1 base and 0 bases respectively, with 16 bases between them. The CDR3 covers 18 residues. The CDR3 DNA reads TGTGCCAGCAGTTTAGGCCTGACAGGTAGCGTTAGCAATCAGCCCCAGCATTTT. Encoded protein: CASSLGLTGSVSNQPQHF.

The genes are TRBV14 and TRBJ2-5, with D perhaps matching TRBD2 (5 bases). Trimming removed 1 base at V and 4 bases at J, with 10 bases between. This CDR3 is built from 14 residues. Germline V gene lookup returns CDR1 SGHDN and CDR2 FVKESK. CDR3 nucleotides: TGTGCCAGCAGCCAAGCGGGATTTTTAGAGACCCAGTACTTC. This sequence encodes CASSQAGFLETQYF. The full variable domain, rest sourced from reference TRBV14 and TRBJ2-5, is EAGVTQFPSHSVIEKGQTVTLRCDPISGHDNLYWYRRVMGKEIKFLLHFVKESKQDESGMPNNRFLAERTGGTYSTLKVQPAELEDSGVYFCASSQAGFLETQYFGPGTRLLVL.

The table lists this clonotype with many counts. The V gene is TRBV7-2, the J gene TRBJ2-1, with a possible D match to TRBD2 (6 bases). Between the trimmed V and J ends, which lost 4 bases and 7 bases, there was a span of 14 bases. Germline V lookup: CDR1 SGHTA, CDR2 FQGNSA. The CDR3 sequence is 14 residues long. The CDR3 coding sequence is TGTGCCAGCAGCTCTTCGGGACTCGTGAATGAGCAGTTCTTC. Translated: CASSSSGLVNEQFF.

The table lists this clonotype with many counts. The rearrangement uses TRBV5-1 and TRBJ1-1, with 8 bases aligning to TRBD1. The V segment lost 4 bases and the J segment 3 bases; nucleotides outside the gene matches: 2. CDR3 size: 13 residues. The germline V gene has CDR1 SGHRS and CDR2 YFSETQ. The DNA for the CDR3 is TGCGCCAGCAGCCGGACAGGGTACACTGAAGCTTTCTTT. Protein sequence: CASSRTGYTEAFF.

This clonotype came up many times. The rearrangement joins TRBV5-1 to TRBJ2-7; 8 positions agree with TRBD1. Germline lookup yields CDR1 SGHRS and CDR2 YFSETQ. The CDR3 is 15 amino acids. J lost 0 bases, V lost 4 bases, and 6 bases had no gene match. CDR3: CASSGWTGPSYEQYF. The CDR3 nucleotides are TGCGCCAGCAGCGGATGGACAGGGCCCTCCTACGAGCAGTACTTC.

The chain uses TRBV6-1 and TRBJ1-1, with no clear D. This CDR3 is 14 amino acids long. V shed 5 bases and J shed 4 bases, with 14 bases lying between them. The germline CDR1 and CDR2 sequences are MNHNS and SASEGT. The DNA of the CDR3 is TGTGCCAGCAGTTCGCCGGACTCGGCCACTGAAGCTTTCTTT. It encodes CASSSPDSATEAFF.

The table lists this clonotype with many counts. This chain joins TRBV7-3 and TRBJ1-1; D is unresolved. Trimming removed 1 base at V and 4 bases at J, with 10 bases between. Per germline, CDR1 SGHTA and CDR2 FQGTGA. The CDR3 consists of 14 residues. CDR3 sequence reads: CASSLMGASTEAFF. The CDR3 bases are TGTGCCAGCAGCTTAATGGGTGCGAGCACTGAAGCTTTCTTT.

The rearrangement links TRBV28 to TRBJ2-7; a weak D match, TRBD1 (6 bases). This CDR3 comprises 14 residues. V was shortened by 5 bases and J by 2 bases, with 13 bases between the two germline ends. Germline CDR1 and CDR2: MDHEN and SYDVKM. The CDR3 sequence is CASSVTGDTYEQYF. CDR3 bases: TGTGCCAGCAGTGTGACAGGCGATACCTACGAGCAGTACTTC.

The chain is built from TRBV5-1 and TRBJ1-6; D gene unclear. This CDR3 contains 12 residues. Germline V gives CDR1 SGHRS, CDR2 YFSETQ. The ends were cut back, 4 bases at V and 17 bases at J, with 16 bases in the middle. CDR3 residues: CASSPTGVVFHF. Here the CDR3 DNA reads TGCGCCAGCAGCCCGACGGGAGTCGTCTTCCACTTT.

This clonotype showed up many times. The rearrangement joins TRBV11-1 to TRBJ1-1; D gene ambiguous. The CDR3 has 11 residues. V was pared by 6 bases and J by 2 bases, with 4 bases between. Germline V gene sequence: CDR1 SGHAT, CDR2 FQDESV (reference sequence). The CDR3 nucleotides are TGTGCCAGCAGAAAAAACACTGAAGCTTTCTTT. This sequence encodes CASRKNTEAFF.

The rearrangement joins TRBV2 to TRBJ2-5; the D is unclear. V shed 6 bases and J shed 4 bases, with 12 bases lying between them. The CDR3 runs 13 residues. Germline V gives CDR1 SNHLY, CDR2 FYNNEI. This CDR3 reads CASRGFFLETQYF. In DNA form, the CDR3 reads TGTGCCAGCAGGGGGTTTTTTTTAGAGACCCAGTACTTC.

This clonotype came up a few times. The chain links TRBV7-8 to TRBJ2-7; 7 bases are a match to TRBD2. Trimming removed 1 base from V and 0 bases from J; junction bases left unmatched: 9. The germline V gene encodes CDR1 SGHVS and CDR2 FQNEAQ. This CDR3 comprises 17 residues. The CDR3 loop is CASSLVVGGGSSYEQYF. The CDR3 nucleotides read TGTGCCAGCAGCTTAGTGGTTGGGGGGGGGAGCTCCTACGAGCAGTACTTC. The variable domain in full, completed from reference TRBV7-8 and TRBJ2-7, reads GAGVSQSPRYKVAKRGQDVALRCDPISGHVSLFWYQQALGQGPEFLTYFQNEAQLDKSGLPSDRFFAERPEGSVSTLKIQRTQQEDSAVYLCASSLVVGGGSSYEQYFGPGTRLTVT.

The gene calls are TRBV7-2 and TRBJ2-4; perhaps D is TRBD1 or TRBD2 (5 bases each). Trimming took 7 bases from V and 6 from J, leaving 10 bases between them. The germline gives CDR1 SGHTA, CDR2 FQGNSA. This CDR3 has 12 residues. In DNA, the CDR3 is TGTGCCAGCAAACATGGGGGAAACATTCAGTACTTC. Translating it yields CASKHGGNIQYF.

The CDR3 DNA sequence: TGTGCCAGCAGTACCTTCGGACAGGGTGGCTATGGCTACACCTTC. Encoded protein: CASSTFGQGGYGYTF. The rearrangement joins TRBV6-1 to TRBJ1-2; 8 positions match TRBD1. CDR3 size: 15 residues. The J segment lost 4 bases and the V segment lost 5 bases, leaving 9 bases of the junction unmatched. Germline-derived CDR1 and CDR2 are MNHNS and SASEGT.

This chain links TRBV9 with TRBJ1-6; unclear D gene. Germline V gene lookup returns CDR1 SGDLS and CDR2 YYNGEE. Trimming removed 0 bases from V and 6 bases from J, with 10 bases in between. The CDR3 sequence is 15 residues long. CDR3 loop: CASSVGGSFNSPLHF. The CDR3 DNA reads as TGTGCCAGCAGCGTAGGGGGAAGCTTTAATTCACCCCTCCACTTT.

This clonotype was observed a handful of times. The rearrangement joins TRBV6-5 to TRBJ2-5; unclear D gene. CDR1 is MNHEY, CDR2 SVGAGI, per germline. V lost 2 bases and J 1 base, leaving 11 bases between the germline ends. CDR3 length: 15 residues. The CDR3 loop is CASSYTDRAQETQYF. The CDR3 DNA reads as TGTGCCAGCAGTTACACCGACCGGGCCCAAGAGACCCAGTACTTC.

This clonotype occurred once. This chain uses TRBV20-1 with TRBJ2-7; 10 bases fit TRBD2. Germline CDR1 reads DFQATT; CDR2 reads SNEGSKA (reference sequence). This CDR3 is 15 amino acids long. V gave up 1 base and J gave up 4 bases; unmatched junction bases: 7. Written as DNA, the CDR3 is TGCAGTGCTAGAGTACGGCTAGCGGGAGTATACGAGCAGTACTTC. This sequence encodes CSARVRLAGVYEQYF.

This chain joins TRBV5-1 and TRBJ1-2, with D maybe TRBD1 (5 bases). CDR1 and CDR2 (germline): SGHRS, YFSETQ. CDR3 length: 14 amino acids. V was shortened by 1 base and J by 7 bases, with 14 bases between the two germline ends. CDR3 in DNA: TGCGCCAGCAGCTTGCGCAGGGATAGGGTTGGCTACACCTTC. Its translation is CASSLRRDRVGYTF.

CDR3 region: CASNSGQSYNSPLHF. The DNA for the CDR3 is TGTGCCAGCAACTCAGGACAGTCCTATAATTCACCCCTCCACTTT. The chain has TRBV7-2 and TRBJ1-6; a weak D match, TRBD1 (6 bases). The V end was cut by 7 bases, the J end by 1 base, with 11 bases between. Looked up from germline, CDR1 is SGHTA and CDR2 is FQGNSA. The CDR3 loop spans 15 amino acids.